The present entry profiles one TCR beta chain with its context. Its antigen is not known. TCRB immunosequencing input was roughly 530 nanograms of biopsy DNA per sample. This table comes from immunoSEQ multiplex PCR, and its TCRdb copy is limited to in-frame clones, with some not included. The sample shows about 4,300 clones, about 70% of them seen only once. Germline V gene data show CDR1 as PRHDT and CDR2 as FYEKMQ (reference sequence). V was shortened by 0 bases and J by 5 bases, with 8 bases between the two germline ends. This CDR3 is built from 14 residues. The data originate from a study of T cell repertoires in ileal Crohn's disease. Overall study: All patients had surgery for stricturing (approximately 60%) or penetrating (39%) disease.

General study results and limits: Clonality above 26.8% at surgery always came with endoscopic recurrence. High-frequency clones were more common in sorted CD8 than CD4 cells.

The source material was ileal tissue. The TCR originated in an adult with Crohn's disease. This sequence joins TRBV13 and TRBJ1-5; D unclear. CDR3 protein: CASSLGQVDQPQHF. The CDR3 DNA sequence: TGTGCCAGCAGCTTAGGGCAGGTTGATCAGCCCCAGCATTTT.